Following are 4 T cell receptor beta chains from one sample sequenced in a study of blood T cell repertoires in COVID-19. The protocol was immunoSEQ multiplex PCR, while the TCRdb copy is restricted to in-frame clones and leaves out a portion. The sample lists 100,000 or so clones, 88% occurring once. The sequenced material came from peripheral blood. These receptors were obtained from an older woman with acute or convalescent COVID-19.

The genes are TRBV27 and TRBJ1-1; 12 positions match TRBD1. J was trimmed by 6 bases and V by 5 bases; bases with no gene match: 7. The CDR3 covers 15 residues. From germline, CDR1 is MNHEY and CDR2 SMNVEV (reference sequence). The CDR3 here is CASSRSGTGGPEAFF. The CDR3 nucleotides are TGTGCCAGCAGTCGTTCCGGGACAGGGGGCCCTGAAGCTTTCTTT.

This sequence joins TRBV28 and TRBJ1-2; D gene unclear. The germline CDR1 and CDR2 sequences are MDHEN and SYDVKM. The CDR3 contains 12 residues. The V gene lost 2 bases and the J gene lost 9 bases, with 10 bases spanning the gap. The CDR3 spells CASSLPGRSYTF. In DNA form, the CDR3 reads TGTGCCAGCAGTTTACCGGGGAGAAGCTACACCTTC.

V gene TRBV18 combines with J gene TRBJ1-2; 8 positions agree with TRBD1. Germline CDR1 and CDR2: KGHSH and LQKENI. The CDR3 sequence is 15 residues long. V lost 4 bases and J lost 3; bases outside the gene matches: 7. CDR3 DNA: TGTGCCAGCTCACTGACAGGGGATTCGGACTATGGCTACACCTTC. As protein: CASSLTGDSDYGYTF.

The chain combines TRBV4-2 with TRBJ2-2; 8 bases match TRBD2. The CDR3 is 20 residues long. V shed 0 bases and J 1 base; nucleotides not matched to a gene: 13. The V gene's germline CDR1 is LGHNA and CDR2 YNFKEQ. CDR3 residues: CASSQDPKPSGFLNTGELFF. In nucleotides, the CDR3 is TGTGCCAGCAGCCAAGATCCCAAGCCTAGCGGGTTTCTGAACACCGGGGAGCTGTTTTTT.